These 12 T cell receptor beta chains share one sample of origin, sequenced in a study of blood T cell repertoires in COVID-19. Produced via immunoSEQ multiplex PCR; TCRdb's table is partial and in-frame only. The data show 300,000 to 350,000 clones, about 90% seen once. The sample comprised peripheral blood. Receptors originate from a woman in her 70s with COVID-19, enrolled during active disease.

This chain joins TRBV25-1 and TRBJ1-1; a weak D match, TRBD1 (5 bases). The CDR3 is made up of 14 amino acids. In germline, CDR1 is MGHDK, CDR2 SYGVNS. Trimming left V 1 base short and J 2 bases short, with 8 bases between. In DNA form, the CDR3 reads TGTGCCAGCAGTGAATCGGGGGAAAACACTGAAGCTTTCTTT. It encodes CASSESGENTEAFF.

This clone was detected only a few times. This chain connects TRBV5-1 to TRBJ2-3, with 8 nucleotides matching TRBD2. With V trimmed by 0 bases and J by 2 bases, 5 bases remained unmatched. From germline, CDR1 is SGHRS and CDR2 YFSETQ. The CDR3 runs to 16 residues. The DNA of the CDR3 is TGCGCCAGCAGCTTGGCTTTAGCGGGGTTCACAGATACGCAGTATTTT. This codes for CASSLALAGFTDTQYF.

CDR3 coding DNA: TGTGCCAGTACGGGGGGCAGAACTAATGAAAAACTGTTTTTT. This codes for CASTGGRTNEKLFF. The V gene is TRBV6-5, the J gene TRBJ1-4, with a tentative D call TRBD1 (6 bases). This CDR3 contains 14 residues. V dropped 9 bases and J dropped 1 base, with 12 bases sitting between them. CDR1 is MNHEY and CDR2 is SVGAGI in the germline V gene.

The CDR3 bases are TGTGCCAGCGCGGGGCTGGGTCGGGAGACCCAGTACTTC. The encoded protein is CASAGLGRETQYF. V gene TRBV2 combines with J gene TRBJ2-5; D is possibly TRBD2 (6 bases). The germline V gene encodes CDR1 SNHLY and CDR2 FYNNEI. The CDR3 has 13 amino acids. Trimming removed 8 bases at V and 5 bases at J, with 15 bases between.

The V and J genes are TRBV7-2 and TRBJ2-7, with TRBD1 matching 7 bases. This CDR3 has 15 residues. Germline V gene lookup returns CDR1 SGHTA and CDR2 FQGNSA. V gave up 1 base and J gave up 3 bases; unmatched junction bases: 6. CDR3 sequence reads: CASSLGSGGHYEQYF. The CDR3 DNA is TGTGCCAGCAGCTTAGGGTCAGGGGGACACTACGAGCAGTACTTC.

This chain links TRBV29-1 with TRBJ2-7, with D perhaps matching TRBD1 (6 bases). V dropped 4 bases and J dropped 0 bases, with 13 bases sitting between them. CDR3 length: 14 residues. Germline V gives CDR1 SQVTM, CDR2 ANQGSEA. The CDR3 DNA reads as TGCAGCGTTGTTAGCGACAGGAGCTCCTACGAGCAGTACTTC. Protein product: CSVVSDRSSYEQYF.

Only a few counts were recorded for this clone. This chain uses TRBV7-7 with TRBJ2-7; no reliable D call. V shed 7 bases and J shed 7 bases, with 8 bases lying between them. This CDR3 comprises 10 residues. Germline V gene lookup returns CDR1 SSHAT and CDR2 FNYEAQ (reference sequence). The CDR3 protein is CASTLQEQYF. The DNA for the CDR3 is TGTGCCAGCACGTTACAGGAGCAGTACTTC. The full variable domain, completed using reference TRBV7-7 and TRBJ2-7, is GAGVSQSPRYKVTKRGQDVTLRCDPISSHATLYWYQQALGQGPEFLTYFNYEAQPDKSGLPSDRFSAERPEGSISTLTIQRTEQRDSAMYRCASTLQEQYFGPGTRLTVT.

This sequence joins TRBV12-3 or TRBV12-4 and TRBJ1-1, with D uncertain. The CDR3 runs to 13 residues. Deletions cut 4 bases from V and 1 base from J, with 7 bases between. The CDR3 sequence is CASSSNRNTEAFF. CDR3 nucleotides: TGTGCCAGCAGTTCCAACAGGAACACTGAAGCTTTCTTT.

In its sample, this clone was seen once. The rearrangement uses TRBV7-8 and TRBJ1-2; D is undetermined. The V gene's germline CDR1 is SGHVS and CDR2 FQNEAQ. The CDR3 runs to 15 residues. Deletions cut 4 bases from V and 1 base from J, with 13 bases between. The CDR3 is CASSSPGRSNYGYTF. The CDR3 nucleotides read TGTGCCAGCAGCTCCCCGGGTAGGAGTAACTATGGCTACACCTTC.

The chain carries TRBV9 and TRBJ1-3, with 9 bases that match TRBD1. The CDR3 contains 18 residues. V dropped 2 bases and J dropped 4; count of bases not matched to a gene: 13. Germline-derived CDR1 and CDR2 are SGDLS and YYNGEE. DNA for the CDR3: TGTGCCAGCAGCGTTCTTCCCGGCGGGACAGGGCCGGGAAACACCATATATTTT. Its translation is CASSVLPGGTGPGNTIYF.

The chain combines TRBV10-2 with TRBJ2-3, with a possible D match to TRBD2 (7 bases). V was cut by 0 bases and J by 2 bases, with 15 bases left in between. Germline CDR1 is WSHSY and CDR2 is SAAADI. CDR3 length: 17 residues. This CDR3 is CASSESTAGAFTDTQYF. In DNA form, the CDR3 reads TGCGCCAGCAGTGAGTCGACGGCGGGGGCCTTCACAGATACGCAGTATTTT.

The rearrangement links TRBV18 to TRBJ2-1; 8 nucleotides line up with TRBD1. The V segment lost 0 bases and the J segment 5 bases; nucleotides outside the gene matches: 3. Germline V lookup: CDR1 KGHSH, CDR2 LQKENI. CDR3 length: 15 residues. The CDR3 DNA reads TGTGCCAGCTCACCACCGGACAGGGCAAACAATGAGCAGTTCTTC. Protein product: CASSPPDRANNEQFF.